Presented here are 18 T cell receptor beta chains from one specimen sequenced in a study of blood T cell repertoires in COVID-19. This table comes from immunoSEQ multiplex PCR, and its TCRdb copy is limited to in-frame clones, with some not included. The top ten hold about 2.9% of the sample, which has 240,000 or so clones, about 90% seen once. The specimen was peripheral blood. The receptors here all came from a woman in her thirties who had recovered from COVID-19.

This chain uses TRBV2 with TRBJ2-7; the match to TRBD2 covers 13 bases. CDR3 size: 14 residues. From germline, CDR1 is SNHLY and CDR2 FYNNEI. V gave up 4 bases and J gave up 4 bases; unmatched junction bases: 1. The CDR3: CASSGTSGGYEQYF. CDR3 nucleotide sequence: TGTGCCAGCAGTGGGACTAGCGGGGGATACGAGCAGTACTTC.

The genes are TRBV5-8 and TRBJ1-1, with 8 bases aligning to TRBD1. Germline CDR1 SGHTS, CDR2 YDEGEE. The trim removed 0 bases at V and 5 bases at J, leaving 3 bases unmatched. The CDR3 sequence is 14 residues long. The CDR3 DNA reads TGTGCCAGCAGCTTGGGGACAGGGAGGACTGAAGCTTTCTTT. This codes for CASSLGTGRTEAFF.

The chain joins TRBV18 to TRBJ2-5; 10 bases fit TRBD1. Looked up from germline, CDR1 is KGHSH and CDR2 is LQKENI. With 5 bases clipped from V and 7 bases from J, the junction kept 4 bases outside the gene matches. The CDR3 extends over 13 amino acids. DNA of the CDR3: TGTGCCAGCTCAGGACAGGGGGACGTGACCCAGTACTTC. Encoded protein: CASSGQGDVTQYF.

V and J are TRBV7-2 and TRBJ2-1, with TRBD2 matching 14 bases. This CDR3 has 16 amino acids. Per germline, CDR1 SGHTA and CDR2 FQGNSA. V gave up 5 bases and J gave up 12 bases; unmatched junction bases: 12. In nucleotides, the CDR3 is TGTGCCAGCAGCCAGGAGACTAGCGGGGGGGCAACCCCGCAGTTCTTC. Its translation is CASSQETSGGATPQFF.

This chain joins TRBV7-3 and TRBJ2-6, with TRBD2 identical over 7 bases. J gave up 4 bases and V 5 bases, and 5 bases lay outside the gene matches. CDR1 is SGHTA, CDR2 FQGTGA, per germline. There are 15 residues in the CDR3. CDR3 region: CASSPAGDGANVLTF. In DNA, the CDR3 is TGTGCCAGCAGCCCGGCGGGGGACGGGGCCAACGTCCTGACTTTC.

Points on this clone: One end of the junction varies from germline; a read error may be responsible. This rearrangement joins TRBV7-2 to TRBJ2-4; tentatively, D is TRBD1 (6 bases). The germline gives CDR1 SGHTA, CDR2 FQGNSA. There are 12 residues in the CDR3. Here the CDR3 DNA reads TGTGCCAGCAGCTTAGGGGGCAGGGGCACCCTGTTC. This encodes CASSLGGRGTLF.

This chain uses TRBV21-1 with TRBJ2-2; the listed D gene, TRBD1, was not tested against the DNA. TRBV21-1 is a listed pseudogene. This CDR3 is 22 amino acids long. The CDR3 sequence: CASSNPNSLGQGQTRNTGELFF. In DNA form, the CDR3 reads TGTGCCAGCAGCAACCCGAATAGCCTCGGACAGGGACAAACCCGAAACACCGGGGAGCTGTTTTTT.

The CDR3 DNA sequence: TGTGCCAGCAGTTCCCTTATGGCAGGGGATGGCTACACCTTC. It specifies CASSSLMAGDGYTF. The chain couples TRBV6-6 to TRBJ1-2; D may be TRBD1 (6 bases). CDR1 is MNHNY and CDR2 is SVGAGI in the germline V gene (reference sequence). This CDR3 has 14 amino acids. Trimming shortened V by 4 bases and J by 6 bases, and 15 bases separated the two germline ends.

This chain's CDR3 is CASSLVGDTQYF. The CDR3 nucleotides are TGTGCCAGCAGTCTTGTCGGAGATACGCAGTATTTT. The chain couples TRBV6-5 to TRBJ2-3; no definite D call. Germline loops: CDR1 MNHEY, CDR2 SVGAGI. Trimming shortened V by 5 bases and J by 5 bases, and 8 bases separated the two germline ends. This CDR3 spans 12 amino acids.

This clone was found once. The chain combines TRBV5-6 with TRBJ2-7, with 9 bases that match TRBD2. CDR1 is SGHDT, CDR2 YYEEEE, per germline. CDR3 length equals 15 residues. The junction had 7 bases not matched to a gene; V was cut back by 2 bases and J by 4 bases. The CDR3 region has the DNA TGTGCCAGCAGCTTCGTAACTAGCGGGCCGTACGAGCAGTACTTC. It yields the protein CASSFVTSGPYEQYF.

The J gene is TRBJ2-1, the V gene TRBV5-1, with D uncertain. Germline assignment: CDR1 SGHRS and CDR2 YFSETQ. The CDR3 has 16 residues. V lost 0 bases and J 0 bases, leaving 10 bases between the germline ends. The CDR3 nucleotides read TGCGCCAGCAGCTTGGATACCCCGAGCTCCTACAATGAGCAGTTCTTC. Its translation is CASSLDTPSSYNEQFF.

The chain recombines TRBV6-5 with TRBJ1-5; 9 nucleotides line up with TRBD1. CDR1 is MNHEY, CDR2 SVGAGI, per germline. The CDR3 is made up of 13 amino acids. With 5 bases clipped from V and 7 bases from J, the junction kept 3 bases outside the gene matches. The chain's CDR3 is CASSRDRVQPQHF. In DNA, the CDR3 is TGTGCCAGCAGTCGGGACAGGGTCCAGCCCCAGCATTTT.

The chain links TRBV19 to TRBJ1-2, with 7 bases lining up with TRBD1. CDR3 length: 16 amino acids. Unmatched junction bases numbered 9, after V lost 1 base and J lost 4 bases. Looked up from germline, CDR1 is LNHDA and CDR2 is SQIVND (reference sequence). The CDR3 coding sequence is TGTGCCAGTAGTATAGGAGGGACAGTACCCAGCTATGGCTACACCTTC. It is translated as CASSIGGTVPSYGYTF.

The chain couples TRBV4-1 to TRBJ2-1; D is unresolved. Germline CDR1 and CDR2: MGHRA and YSYEKL. The CDR3 is 13 amino acids. V lost 1 base and J lost 10, with 11 bases in between. The CDR3 DNA reads as TGCGCCAGCAGCCAAGTCGTTAGCCGGGAGCAGTTCTTC. Its translation: CASSQVVSREQFF.

A few counts support this clone. J is TRBJ1-1 and V is TRBV2, with 7 nucleotides matching TRBD1. CDR1 and CDR2 from the germline V gene are SNHLY and FYNNEI. The CDR3 spans 15 residues. Trimming took 8 bases from V and 0 from J; bases not matched to a gene: 9. CDR3: CASLRGQNMNTEAFF. In DNA, the CDR3 is TGTGCCAGCCTTAGGGGACAGAACATGAACACTGAAGCTTTCTTT. Full variable domain (outside the CDR3, taken from reference TRBV2 and TRBJ1-1): EPEVTQTPSHQVTQMGQEVILRCVPISNHLYFYWYRQILGQKVEFLVSFYNNEISEKSEIFDDQFSVERPDGSNFTLKIRSTKLEDSAMYFCASLRGQNMNTEAFFGQGTRLTVV.

The J gene is TRBJ1-2, the V gene TRBV10-2; no clear D gene. The ends were cut back, 5 bases at V and 1 base at J, with 8 bases in the middle. The germline V gene has CDR1 WSHSY and CDR2 SAAADI. This CDR3 has 13 amino acids. The CDR3 bases are TGCGCCAGCAGTTCAGAGGATAACTATGGCTACACCTTC. Translating gives CASSSEDNYGYTF.

The chain links TRBV19 to TRBJ2-5; 7 nucleotides match TRBD1. This CDR3 has 14 residues. CDR1 is LNHDA and CDR2 is SQIVND in the germline V gene (reference sequence). V lost 10 bases and J lost 0; bases outside the gene matches: 8. CDR3 amino acids: CATPFGQDQETQYF. As DNA, the CDR3 is TGTGCCACCCCCTTTGGACAGGACCAAGAGACCCAGTACTTC.

The genes are TRBV15 and TRBJ2-2; TRBD1 aligns across 7 bases. Trimming cost V 8 bases and J 0 bases; bases outside gene matches: 9. Germline CDR1 is LNHNV and CDR2 is YYDKDF (reference sequence). The CDR3 extends over 16 amino acids. For the CDR3, the DNA is TGTGCCACCTCTGGAGTAGGGGGCGCGAACACCGGGGAGCTGTTTTTT. It translates to CATSGVGGANTGELFF.